The clone carrying this T cell receptor (beta chain) was found many times. These data originate in a study of read filtering for tumor transcriptome and immune sequencing. Study summary: Revised staging placed about 8 patients in R-ISS I, about 15 in II, roughly 7 in III.

From roughly 400 ng of RNA, a library with molecular barcoded alpha/delta and beta/gamma adaptors was made. Using its own MiXCR run on the reads, TCRdb lists one record per CDR3 protein. Among some 40,000 distinct CDR3 sequences listed, 12% were seen once. The CDR3 runs to 18 residues. The germline V gene encodes CDR1 SEHNR and CDR2 FQNEAQ (reference sequence). With V trimmed by 1 base and J by 0 bases, 5 bases remained unmatched. The rearrangement links TRBV7-9 to TRBJ1-6, with 8 bases fitting TRBD1. This clonotype was sampled from a donor aged 40 or over with multiple myeloma. The sequencing sample was made of a population of CD138-negative cells sorted from bone marrow. Here the CDR3 DNA reads TGTGCCAGCAGCTTAGGGACAGGGCCCAGCTCCTATAATTCACCCCTCCACTTT. It encodes CASSLGTGPSSYNSPLHF.